These T cell receptor beta chains were read from a single sample in a study of T cell responses to AZD1222 COVID-19 vaccine. The method was immunoSEQ multiplex PCR; TCRdb's version includes in-frame clones alone and lacks a portion of them. The repertoire holds some 140,000 clones, roughly 89% seen once, with around 5% in the top ten. The specimen was peripheral blood, collected on day 0 of AZD1222 vaccination. The receptors were gathered from an adult in good health. CDR3s include the opening cysteine and the closing phenylalanine or tryptophan. Size is stated for part of the rows, as once, few or many counts, or as a class when the clone is expanded.

clone_size v_call cdr3_aa
NA TRBV6-5 CASTEKGTLGYTF
NA TRBV11-3 CASSLGDRQDEKLFF
NA TRBV5-4 CASSLWLASAGELFF
NA TRBV18 CASSLTGNNEQFF
NA TRBV5-5 CASSFAVGKKQPQHF
NA TRBV6-4 CASSGTAGGTDTQYF
NA TRBV4-3 CASSQDQSGSPGTCHEQYF
NA TRBV30 CAWSGDGMNQPQHF
NA TRBV7-9 CASSLTGQGETQYF
once TRBV27 CASSSLDRGVGNTIYF
NA TRBV7-9 CASSLEGGYGYTF
NA TRBV6-1 CASSEARGTGELFF
NA TRBV10-3 CAISEDRGFLVGNTIYF
NA TRBV7-3 CASSPTGAGGANVLTF
NA TRBV21-1 CASSKLAGGQDTQYF
NA TRBV6-5 CASSTLTASGYTF
few TRBV5-1 CASSPMPGSGGYTF
NA TRBV2 CASFWDPLSTEYEQYF
NA TRBV18 CASSPPRGEKLFF
once TRBV6-1 CASSEVGGRNQPQHF
many TRBV11-1 CASSLPGLAGSFEQFF
NA TRBV28 CASRSYRGPGANVLTF
NA TRBV14 CASSQSLRHEQYF
NA TRBV27 CASSSPGGPTDTQYF
NA TRBV19 CASTGQLSNQPQHF
once TRBV5-4 CASSSPRGKYEDSPLHF
NA TRBV25-1 CASSEAGRNLPLHF
few TRBV7-2 CASTRGGQGAASYGYTF
NA TRBV4-1 CASSQTGGLGQPQHF
once TRBV11-1 CASSLGEGARTDTQYF
NA TRBV6-2/TRBV6-3 CASSPWTSGRTGELFF
NA TRBV4-3 CASSQDRFGTEAFF
NA TRBV18 CASSPRRQGPSSGNTIYF
few TRBV13 CASSRTAPNEKLFF
NA TRBV18 CASSPELGTATSQETQYF
NA TRBV27 CASSFSRGVGGSPLHF
NA TRBV27 CASSLSVGGGGSYEQYF
NA TRBV7-2 CASSLGVRVGNQPQHF
NA TRBV19 CASSIGEQDGVAYNEQFF
NA TRBV7-2 CASSLALLAGSYNEQFF
NA TRBV4-2 CASSQGDRVGSNQPQHF
NA TRBV24-1 CATSDRSGQIYNEQFF
NA TRBV3-1/TRBV3-2 CASSRSPGVGTSAYNEQFF